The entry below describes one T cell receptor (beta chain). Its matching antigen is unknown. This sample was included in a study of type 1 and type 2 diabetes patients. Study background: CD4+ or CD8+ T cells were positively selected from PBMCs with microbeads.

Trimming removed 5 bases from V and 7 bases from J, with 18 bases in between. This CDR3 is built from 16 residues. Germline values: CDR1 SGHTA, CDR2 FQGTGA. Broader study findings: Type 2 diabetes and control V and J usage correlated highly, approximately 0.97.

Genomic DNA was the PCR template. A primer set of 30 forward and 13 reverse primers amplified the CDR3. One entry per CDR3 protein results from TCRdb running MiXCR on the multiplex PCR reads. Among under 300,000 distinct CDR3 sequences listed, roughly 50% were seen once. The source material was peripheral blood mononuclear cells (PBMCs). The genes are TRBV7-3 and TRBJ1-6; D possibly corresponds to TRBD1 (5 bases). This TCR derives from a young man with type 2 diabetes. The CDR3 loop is CASSHGIGGFNSPLHF. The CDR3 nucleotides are TGTGCCAGCAGCCACGGCATCGGGGGGTTCAATTCACCCCTCCACTTT. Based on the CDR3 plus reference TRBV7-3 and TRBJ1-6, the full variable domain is GAGVSQTPSNKVTEKGKYVELRCDPISGHTALYWYRQSLGQGPEFLIYFQGTGAADDSGLPNDRFFAVRPEGSVSTLKIQRTERGDSAVYLCASSHGIGGFNSPLHFGNGTRLTVT.